The T cell receptor (beta chain) under discussion was sequenced for a study of blood T cells in healthy people across ages (dated by TCRdb to between 2014 and 2016). In terms of the full investigation: In model experiments, roughly one uniquely barcoded TCR beta cDNA molecule per two T cells was captured by template switching. Two additional independent replicas of 1 million unique cDNA reads from the same blood draw were analyzed for two donors (one aged 18 to 30 and one aged 80 or older). To track age-related changes in TCR beta repertoire diversity, the study relied on deep sequencing normalized with unique cDNA molecular identifiers. Donors of different ages were randomly distributed across sequencing lanes to avoid experimental bias. The donors were divided into four age groups: young (average approximately 16 years), middle-aged (approximately 39), aged (around 59) and long-lived (around 80).

Libraries came from 5' RACE. Sequencing used an Illumina HiSeq 2500. A second PCR of roughly 6 to 12 cycles was performed with a sample-barcoded 5' primer and a J-beta primer mix. A template-switch 5' adaptor carrying 12 random nucleotides introduced a unique molecular identifier onto each TCR beta cDNA molecule. Each sample yielded at least 2.5 million CDR3-containing paired-end reads. First-strand cDNA synthesis was performed from all RNA using the Mint cDNA synthesis kit, with priming by a TRBC-specific oligonucleotide. Following uracil-DNA glycosylase treatment, all cDNA underwent a first 18-cycle PCR with the universal primers M1SS and BC2_uni_R. As for how the authors treated the data: Each sample was normalized by randomly selecting 1 million high-quality reads, each carrying a distinct molecular identifier. Reads with shared molecular identifiers were discarded instead of being binned into consensus sequences. MiTCR, with a Q25 quality threshold and the strictest error-elimination algorithm, was used for CDR3 identification, clonotype clustering and error correction. A nonparametric unseen species model using Euler transformation provided a lower-bound estimate of total TCR beta diversity. TCRdb handled the public reads itself, with Q25 trimming in fastp and clone calling in MiXCR, and kept productive beta chains. Under each unique CDR3 protein, matching rows form one entry showing the most common genes and DNA. TCRdb's processing, not the study's, gives the V and J calls here. The sample has approximately 790,000 distinct CDR3 sequences on record, around 68% of them singletons. The ten largest make up roughly a quarter of the sample.

Worth noting for this clonotype: Its antigen is currently not known. Base qualities are not recorded, but no much larger clone differs from it by a single base.

Points the paper makes about the study in general: The CMV infection status of donors was not known, potentially confounding age-related changes in expanded clonotypes. Estimates of total diversity from one million sequenced T cells were regarded as lower bounds and underestimates. Observed TCR beta diversity per million T cells fell roughly linearly with age, and a significant reduction was already apparent by age approximately 40. Since profiling was done on bulk unsorted PBMCs, naive and antigen-experienced compartments could not be conclusively compared. The long-lived group showed more naive CD4+ T cells, fewer expanded clones and increased TCR diversity than the aged group, suggesting age selection. The percentage of naive T cells measured by flow cytometry correlated strongly with observed TCR beta diversity.

Systemically healthy Caucasian individuals from Russia, some 40 in total and aged roughly 6 to 100 years, were included as donors. Each donor gave around 9.9 milliliters of peripheral blood, collected into EDTA-treated Vacutainer tubes. PBMCs were isolated by Ficoll-Paque density-gradient centrifugation, with at least 6 million obtained per sample. Trizol reagent was used to extract total RNA from the PBMCs, yielding at least 6 micrograms per sample. For every donor, an aliquot of PBMCs went through flow cytometry to measure the percentages of naive CD45RAhigh/CD27high T cells. This receptor was obtained from a man aged 25 to 40 in good health. Sequenced input: blood.

CDR3 reads: CATSEIFPRGPNYGYTF. The nucleotides are TGTGCCACCAGCGAAATATTCCCCAGGGGGCCCAACTATGGCTACACCTTC. The chain is encoded by TRBV15 joined to TRBJ1-2; 8 nucleotides in the junction match TRBD1. Trimmed from V: 5 bases; trimmed from J: 2 bases; junction bases lacking a gene match: 13. CDR1 and CDR2 are read off the germline V gene (reference sequence) as LNHNV and YYDKDF. The CDR3 holds 17 amino acids from the cysteine to the phenylalanine. The read is trimmed to its CDR3 DNA, 51 bases read in frame from base 1.